A selection of T cell receptor beta chains follows, all from one sample in a study of T cells in tuberculosis. Profiling relied on immunoSEQ multiplex PCR, and the TCRdb table lists in-frame clones only, not all of them. The sample lists about 33,000 clones, around 90% occurring once. The sequences come from PBMCs, collected at tuberculosis diagnosis. The receptors come from an adult with tuberculosis. Some clones in this sample may be carry-over from other donors' samples. CDR3s include the opening cysteine and the closing phenylalanine or tryptophan. A D gene is named only where the DNA matches it firmly. The size entry is marked missing in some rows and otherwise reads once, few, many or a size class.

size: NA
V: TRBV5-1
J: TRBJ1-1
D: TRBD1
DNA: TGCGCCAGCAGCCCAGGGACAGCGAACACTGAAGCTTTCTTT
CDR3: CASSPGTANTEAFF

size: once
V: TRBV11-3
J: TRBJ2-3
D: NA
DNA: TGTGCCAGCAGCGCCCGGGGCCCGGGGGGCACAGATACGCAGTATTTT
CDR3: CASSARGPGGTDTQYF

size: NA
V: TRBV27
J: TRBJ2-3
D: TRBD2
DNA: TGTGCCAGCAGTCTTAGCGGGGGGGCCGCAGATACGCAGTATTTT
CDR3: CASSLSGGAADTQYF

size: NA
V: TRBV10-3
J: TRBJ2-1
D: TRBD2
DNA: TGTGCCATCAGTGCTAGCGGGGCCTACAATGAGCAGTTCTTC
CDR3: CAISASGAYNEQFF

size: NA
V: TRBV2
J: TRBJ2-1
D: TRBD2
DNA: TGTGCCAGCAGTGAACCTAGCGGGGGGGCTGTGAATGAGCAGTTCTTC
CDR3: CASSEPSGGAVNEQFF

size: NA
V: TRBV5-8
J: TRBJ2-3
D: NA
DNA: TGTGCCAGCACCGGATCCGTGTGGAGGGATTTCACAGATACGCAGTATTTT
CDR3: CASTGSVWRDFTDTQYF

size: once
V: TRBV9
J: TRBJ1-2
D: NA
DNA: TGTGCCAGCAGCGTAGAACCCCCCGGTAAAGGCTACACCTTC
CDR3: CASSVEPPGKGYTF

size: NA
V: TRBV21-1
J: TRBJ2-7
D: NA
DNA: TGTGCCAGCAGCGCAACCGGTCACCACTACGAGCAGTACTTC
CDR3: CASSATGHHYEQYF

size: few
V: TRBV15
J: TRBJ2-1
D: TRBD2
DNA: TGTGCCACCAGCAGAGGGGAGGGGCCATCTTTTGATGAGCAGTTCTTC
CDR3: CATSRGEGPSFDEQFF

size: once
V: TRBV29-1
J: TRBJ1-1
D: NA
DNA: TGCAGCGTTAGCAGGAAGAACACTGAAGCTTTCTTT
CDR3: CSVSRKNTEAFF

size: NA
V: TRBV2
J: TRBJ1-1
D: NA
DNA: TGTGCCAGCACAGTACGGAGCACTGAAGCTTTCTTT
CDR3: CASTVRSTEAFF

size: NA
V: TRBV7-8
J: TRBJ1-2
D: NA
DNA: TGTGCCAGCAGCTTAGCGTACTCTAACTATGGCTACACCTTC
CDR3: CASSLAYSNYGYTF

size: once
V: TRBV12-5
J: TRBJ2-1
D: NA
DNA: TGTGCTAGTGGTCAGACGGAAGACGGGACTCTATCCTACAATGAGCAGTTCTTC
CDR3: CASGQTEDGTLSYNEQFF

size: NA
V: TRBV27
J: TRBJ2-2
D: NA
DNA: TGTGCCAGCAGTCCGCGAGGACTCTACCCCGGGGAGCTGTTTTTT
CDR3: CASSPRGLYPGELFF

size: NA
V: TRBV27
J: TRBJ1-6
D: TRBD1
DNA: TGTGCCAGCAGTCCGACAGGGGCTTCACCCCTCCACTTT
CDR3: CASSPTGASPLHF

size: NA
V: TRBV5-4
J: TRBJ2-3
D: TRBD1
DNA: TGTGCCAGCAGCTTGGAGGGACAGAGCACAGATACGCAGTATTTT
CDR3: CASSLEGQSTDTQYF

size: NA
V: TRBV7-8
J: TRBJ2-7
D: TRBD2
DNA: TGTGCCAGCAGCTCGGGCGGGGGATGGGAGCAGTACTTC
CDR3: CASSSGGGWEQYF

size: NA
V: TRBV5-1
J: TRBJ2-4
D: TRBD1
DNA: TGCGCCAGCAGCCGCGGACAGGGAAACATTCAGTACTTC
CDR3: CASSRGQGNIQYF

size: NA
V: TRBV6-5
J: TRBJ1-2
D: TRBD1
DNA: TGTGCCAGCAGTTACACAGGGGATGGCTACACCTTC
CDR3: CASSYTGDGYTF

size: NA
V: TRBV5-4
J: TRBJ1-1
D: NA
DNA: TGTGCCACCCCAGCCCTATTCGGGTCGCCTGAAGCTTTCTTT
CDR3: CATPALFGSPEAFF

size: NA
V: TRBV19
J: TRBJ1-4
D: TRBD1
DNA: TGTGCCAGTAGTATATGGGACAGCACCAATGAAAAACTGTTTTTT
CDR3: CASSIWDSTNEKLFF

size: NA
V: TRBV6-6
J: TRBJ2-7
D: NA
DNA: TGTGCCAGCAGTTACTCGAAGGGGAGGAACGAGCAGTACTTC
CDR3: CASSYSKGRNEQYF

size: NA
V: TRBV6-1
J: TRBJ1-6
D: TRBD1
DNA: TGTGCCAGCAGGGAAAGACAGGGAAATTCACCCCTCCACTTT
CDR3: CASRERQGNSPLHF

size: once
V: TRBV1
J: TRBJ2-3
D: NA
DNA: TGCACCAGCAGCCAAGGTCATCGGAGAGGGACTAGCGGGGGGGCTACAGATACGCAGTATTTT
CDR3: CTSSQGHRRGTSGGATDTQYF

size: NA
V: TRBV6-1
J: TRBJ2-7
D: TRBD2
DNA: TGTGCCAGCAGTGAACGCCCCGGGGGAGGGGTTGGCGAGCAGTACTTC
CDR3: CASSERPGGGVGEQYF

size: NA
V: TRBV6-6
J: TRBJ1-2
D: NA
DNA: TGTGCCAGCAGTTACTCGGCCGGGTTGAGCTATGGCTACACCTTC
CDR3: CASSYSAGLSYGYTF

size: NA
V: TRBV2
J: TRBJ2-2
D: NA
DNA: TGTGCCAGCAGCGTTTCCCTAGTTGCCGGGGAGCTGTTTTTT
CDR3: CASSVSLVAGELFF

size: NA
V: TRBV6-5
J: TRBJ2-1
D: TRBD1
DNA: TGTGCCAGCAGTTACACAGGGACAGCCAATGAGCAGTTCTTC
CDR3: CASSYTGTANEQFF

size: once
V: TRBV28
J: TRBJ1-1
D: TRBD1
DNA: TGTGCCAGCAGTTCCACCGACAGGGGTTGGATGACTGAAGCTTTCTTT
CDR3: CASSSTDRGWMTEAFF

size: NA
V: TRBV7-8
J: TRBJ1-6
D: NA
DNA: TGTGCCAGCAGCTTGTTGTCAGGGGATCATTCACCCCTCCACTTT
CDR3: CASSLLSGDHSPLHF

size: once
V: TRBV6-6
J: TRBJ2-2
D: TRBD1
DNA: TGTGCCAGCAGTTACTCTGGGACAGGGGTGACCGGGGAGCTGTTTTTT
CDR3: CASSYSGTGVTGELFF

size: NA
V: TRBV27
J: TRBJ2-7
D: TRBD1
DNA: TGTGCCAGCAGTTTACTAGGACAGGGGATCTACGAGCAGTACTTC
CDR3: CASSLLGQGIYEQYF

size: NA
V: TRBV4-2
J: TRBJ2-1
D: NA
DNA: TGTGCCAGCAGCCAAGAGGTCGGCCGGAGTCGTGTTGTGTGGGTGCGAGGTGAGCAGTTCTTC
CDR3: CASSQEVGRSRVVWVRGEQFF